This TCR beta chain was retrieved from a study of T cell changes during pregnancy in multiple sclerosis (dated by TCRdb to between 2018 and 2020). Some background on the complete study: The study examined how the T cell repertoire changed over the course of pregnancy in women with multiple sclerosis.

As to this clone: The antigen it recognizes is unknown. Per-nucleotide qualities are absent, and no much larger clonotype sits a single base away.

From its cysteine to its phenylalanine, the CDR3 spans 14 amino acids. The DNA shown is the 42-base CDR3, in frame from base 1. V loses 5 bases of germline sequence and J loses 0 bases, and the interval between the two ends is 11 bases. CDR1 and CDR2, looked up from the germline V gene (reference sequence), are SEHNR and FQNEAQ. Preparation of the library involved the immunoSEQ multiplex PCR assay. The clones in this table, taken by TCRdb from immuneACCESS, are in-frame only. Not every clone is retained; where verified, under half of the shortfall comes from an unresolved V gene, and the cause of the rest is unknown. This sample holds approximately 92,000 clones; approximately 92% were observed only once. The ten largest account for about 2.7% of the sample.

This receptor chain uses TRBV7-9 and TRBJ2-7; the D gene identity is not certain. The sequence came from a female donor with multiple sclerosis, enrolled in a pregnancy study. This specimen consisted of peripheral blood, obtained in the first trimester of pregnancy. At the DNA level, the sequence is TGTGCCAGCAGCCCCTGGGCAGGCTCCTACGAGCAGTACTTC. The translation is CASSPWAGSYEQYF. Supplemented by the reference TRBV7-9 and TRBJ2-7 proteins around the CDR3, the complete variable domain is DTGVSQNPRHKITKRGQNVTFRCDPISEHNRLYWYRQTLGQGPEFLTYFQNEAQLEKSRLLSDRFSAERPKGSFSTLEIQRTEQGDSAMYLCASSPWAGSYEQYFGPGTRLTVT.